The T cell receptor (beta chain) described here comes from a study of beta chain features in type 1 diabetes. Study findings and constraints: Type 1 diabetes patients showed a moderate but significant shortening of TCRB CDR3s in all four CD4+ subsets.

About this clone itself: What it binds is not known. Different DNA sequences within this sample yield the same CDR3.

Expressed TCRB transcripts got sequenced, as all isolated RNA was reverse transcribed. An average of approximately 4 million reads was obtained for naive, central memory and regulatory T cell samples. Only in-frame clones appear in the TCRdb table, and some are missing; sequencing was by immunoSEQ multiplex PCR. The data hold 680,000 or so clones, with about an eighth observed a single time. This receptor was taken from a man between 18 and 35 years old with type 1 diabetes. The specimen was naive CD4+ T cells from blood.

CDR3 sequence: CASSSNTGELFF. The CDR3 DNA reads as TGTGCCAGCAGCTCCAACACCGGGGAGCTGTTTTTT. The chain recombines TRBV11-2 with TRBJ2-2; D remains ambiguous. Germline V gives CDR1 SGHAT, CDR2 FQNNGV. V was cut by 4 bases and J by 2 bases, with 2 bases left in between. This CDR3 contains 12 residues. The whole variable domain, remainder taken from reference TRBV11-2 and TRBJ2-2, is EAGVAQSPRYKIIEKRQSVAFWCNPISGHATLYWYQQILGQGPKLLIQFQNNGVVDDSQLPKDRFSAERLKGVDSTLKIQPAKLEDSAVYLCASSSNTGELFFGEGSRLTVL.